This T cell receptor (beta chain) was captured in a study of T cell responses to AZD1222 COVID-19 vaccine. Study-level results: The reported proportion of spike-specific TCRs targeting unmutated variant regions was nearly half.

TCRdb keeps only in-frame clones here, not all; method: immunoSEQ multiplex PCR. The sample has about 120,000 clones; 88% are singletons. Trimming stripped 4 bases from V and 5 bases from J, with 17 bases between. The CDR3 spans 16 residues. Germline-derived CDR1 and CDR2 are LGHNA and YSLEER. As to this clone: Its specificity is unknown.

The source of this sequence is an adult in good health. The input for sequencing was peripheral blood, taken on day 0 of AZD1222 vaccination. V gene TRBV4-3 combines with J gene TRBJ1-4; possibly TRBD1 for D (5 bases). CDR3 nucleotide sequence: TGCGCCAGCAGCCGAACTTACCTGGAGGGGAATGAAAAACTGTTTTTT. Protein product: CASSRTYLEGNEKLFF.